Ten or more counts support the clone carrying this T cell receptor (beta chain). The library had UMIs added by 3' ligation of an oligonucleotide to TCR cDNA. This entry comes from a study of naive and memory T cell subsets. Four PCR rounds used nested alpha and beta constant region primers plus the SP2 primer. Each CDR3 protein is one row after TCRdb ran MiXCR on the 5' RACE reads. The table has more than 50,000 distinct CDR3 sequences, 6.5% to 9% seen once. Germline V gene data show CDR1 as SNHLY and CDR2 as FYNNEI. J was trimmed by 6 bases and V by 5 bases; bases with no gene match: 13. The CDR3 consists of 16 residues.

The chain combines TRBV2 with TRBJ1-2, with TRBD1 matching over 9 bases. This receptor was taken from a female donor in good health. The CDR3 reads CASSPLNPGQGDGYTF. In DNA form, the CDR3 reads TGTGCCAGCAGTCCCCTCAACCCGGGACAGGGCGATGGCTACACCTTC.